Listed here are 31 T cell receptor beta chains from one sample, sequenced in a study of shared clonotypes between healthy human individuals. Assay used: immunoSEQ multiplex PCR; TCRdb lists only in-frame clones, some missing. Here the sample spans about 2.3 million clones, more than 85% being singletons. Input material: naive CD4+ T cells from PBMCs. Subset noted: CD45RA+ positively selected. Receptors originate from a man younger than 35 in good health. Some clones in this sample may be carry-over from other donors' samples.

The chain couples TRBV6-5 to TRBJ2-5; D remains ambiguous. The DNA end is a closer match to TRBJ2-7, so the J assignment may be wrong. In germline, CDR1 is MNHEY, CDR2 SVGAGI. The CDR3 consists of 11 residues. CDR3 region: CASSAGYEQYF. In DNA, the CDR3 is TGTGCCAGCAGTGCAGGCTACGAGCAGTACTTC.

This clone showed up just once. The chain links TRBV18 to TRBJ1-1; D gene unclear. Germline CDR1 and CDR2: KGHSH and LQKENI. The CDR3 is 15 residues long. Trimming took 3 bases from V and 2 from J, leaving 13 bases between them. The CDR3 DNA reads TGTGCCAGCTCACCGAACCAACCTATCAACACTGAAGCTTTCTTT. It is translated as CASSPNQPINTEAFF.

The chain has TRBV28 and TRBJ1-5; D is possibly TRBD1 (5 bases). The germline V gene encodes CDR1 MDHEN and CDR2 SYDVKM. Trimming took off 3 bases at V and 7 bases at J, with 25 bases between the two ends. The CDR3 extends over 18 amino acids. CDR3 in amino acids: CASSLVGNRGGPRQPQHF. CDR3 in DNA: TGTGCCAGCAGTTTGGTGGGGAATCGGGGGGGACCTCGACAGCCCCAGCATTTT.

This chain joins TRBV4-3 and TRBJ2-5, with D perhaps TRBD2 (6 bases). This CDR3 comprises 15 residues. Germline CDR1 reads LGHNA; CDR2 reads YSLEER. The V gene lost 1 base and the J gene lost 5 bases, with 14 bases spanning the gap. In DNA, the CDR3 is TGCGCCAGCAGCCAAGCGGGGGATGGGGCTGAGACCCAGTACTTC. Protein product: CASSQAGDGAETQYF.

The rearrangement links TRBV28 to TRBJ1-5, with TRBD1 matching over 10 bases. V lost 2 bases, J lost 11 bases, and 6 bases stayed unmatched. This CDR3 spans 14 amino acids. CDR1 is MDHEN and CDR2 is SYDVKM in the germline V gene. This CDR3 is CASSLRDRGLTQHF. The CDR3 nucleotides read TGTGCCAGCAGTTTAAGGGACAGGGGTTTAACCCAGCATTTT.

This chain joins TRBV6-6 and TRBJ1-2, with D possibly TRBD1 on 6 matching bases. CDR1 and CDR2 from the germline V gene are MNHNY and SVGAGI (reference sequence). This CDR3 is 14 amino acids long. V lost 4 bases to trimming and J lost 0 bases, with 9 bases between them. The CDR3 loop is CASSFTGTNYGYTF. The CDR3, as DNA: TGTGCCAGCAGTTTTACAGGGACTAACTATGGCTACACCTTC.

The chain recombines TRBV2 with TRBJ2-7; perhaps TRBD2 as D (5 bases). V gave up 4 bases and J gave up 5 bases, with 15 bases separating them. This CDR3 is 14 amino acids long. CDR1 is SNHLY, CDR2 FYNNEI, per germline. CDR3 bases: TGTGCCAGCAGTGGAGGGAGACCCTCGGACGAGCAGTACTTC. It encodes CASSGGRPSDEQYF.

This clone was observed a single time. The chain is built from TRBV18 and TRBJ2-2; 13 bases are a match to TRBD2. Germline-derived CDR1 and CDR2 are KGHSH and LQKENI. The CDR3 has 17 residues. V dropped 5 bases and J dropped 4; count of bases not matched to a gene: 7. CDR3 region: CASSTSGRAPGTGELFF. The CDR3 DNA follows: TGTGCCAGCTCAACTAGCGGGAGGGCCCCAGGCACCGGGGAGCTGTTTTTT.

The J gene is TRBJ1-5, the V gene TRBV6-1, with D unresolved. V was cut by 6 bases and J by 3 bases, with 12 bases left in between. CDR3 length equals 14 residues. Germline V gives CDR1 MNHNS, CDR2 SASEGT. The CDR3 bases are TGTGCCAGCAGAAGAAATGTGATCAATCAGCCCCAGCATTTT. This gives the protein CASRRNVINQPQHF.

The chain joins TRBV28 to TRBJ2-7; 8 bases fit TRBD2. The ends lost 7 bases at V and 6 bases at J; junction bases unmatched: 11. The CDR3 has 14 amino acids. Germline V gene lookup returns CDR1 MDHEN and CDR2 SYDVKM. The CDR3 nucleotides read TGTGCCAGCACCCCGGGGGGGCCTCTACGCGAGCAGTACTTC. It encodes CASTPGGPLREQYF.

With regard to this clone: The germline gene is not matched at one end of the junction; a read error may be the cause. This sample also contains other DNA sequences that code for the same CDR3. This chain joins TRBV18 and TRBJ1-2; D is unresolved. The CDR3 sequence is 14 residues long. Germline CDR1 and CDR2: KGHSH and LQKENI. The CDR3 spells CASSPPGANYGYTF. DNA of the CDR3: TGTGCCAGCTCTCCACCAGGCGCTAACTATGGCTACACCTTC. Full variable domain (rest looked up from reference TRBV18 and TRBJ1-2): NAGVMQNPRHLVRRRGQEARLRCSPMKGHSHVYWYRQLPEEGLKFMVYLQKENIIDESGMPKERFSAEFPKEGPSILRIQQVVRGDSAAYFCASSPPGANYGYTFGSGTRLTVV.

The V call is TRBV5-1, the J call TRBJ2-3; a possible D gene is TRBD2 (5 bases). Trimming shortened V by 5 bases and J by 0 bases, and 10 bases separated the two germline ends. Per germline, CDR1 SGHRS and CDR2 YFSETQ. There are 14 residues in the CDR3. CDR3 residues: CASRLAYSTDTQYF. The CDR3 coding sequence is TGCGCCAGCAGGTTAGCGTACAGCACAGATACGCAGTATTTT.

A single count supports this clone. The rearrangement links TRBV11-3 to TRBJ2-3; 7 nucleotides line up with TRBD2. Germline CDR1 is SGHNT and CDR2 is YENEEA. V gave up 4 bases and J gave up 2 bases; unmatched junction bases: 3. The CDR3 has 14 amino acids. DNA for the CDR3: TGTGCCAGCAGCTCCGGACTAGTCACAGATACGCAGTATTTT. This sequence encodes CASSSGLVTDTQYF.

V and J are TRBV5-1 and TRBJ2-3; 8 bases are a match to TRBD2. Per germline, CDR1 SGHRS and CDR2 YFSETQ. V trimming: 0 bases; J trimming: 4 bases; junction bases outside the gene matches: 4. The CDR3 spans 15 residues. As DNA, the CDR3 is TGCGCCAGCAGCTTGGGGGCTAGCGGGCCAGATACGCAGTATTTT. It yields the protein CASSLGASGPDTQYF.

This clone was picked up one time. This chain connects TRBV7-2 to TRBJ2-3, with 11 bases matching TRBD2. Germline V gives CDR1 SGHTA, CDR2 FQGNSA. The CDR3 sequence is 17 residues long. V shed 3 bases, J shed 2 bases, and the junction held 7 bases outside the gene matches. The CDR3 nucleotides read TGTGCCAGCAGCTTCTCCCTAGCGGGAGGATCCACAGATACGCAGTATTTT. Protein sequence: CASSFSLAGGSTDTQYF.

The chain is built from TRBV11-2 and TRBJ2-1; the match to TRBD2 covers 7 bases. There are 16 residues in the CDR3. The V gene end was trimmed by 3 bases and the J gene end by 3 bases; junction bases not matched to a gene: 8. Germline V gives CDR1 SGHAT, CDR2 FQNNGV. CDR3 protein: CASSFRREIIYNEQFF. The DNA of the CDR3 is TGTGCCAGCAGCTTCCGGCGGGAGATCATCTACAATGAGCAGTTCTTC.

This clone was seen a single time. At the DNA level, this CDR3 is encoded by other sequences in the same sample as well. The chain combines TRBV19 with TRBJ1-5; D ambiguous. The germline gives CDR1 LNHDA, CDR2 SQIVND (reference sequence). The CDR3 is 15 residues long. The V end was cut by 0 bases, the J end by 0 bases, with 6 bases between. The CDR3 loop reads CASSIEGYSNQPQHF. CDR3 nucleotide sequence: TGTGCCAGTAGTATAGAGGGGTATAGCAATCAGCCCCAGCATTTT.

This clone was seen once. The chain links TRBV29-1 to TRBJ2-1; 11 bases line up with TRBD2. The CDR3 has 16 residues. V dropped 4 bases and J dropped 9; count of bases not matched to a gene: 14. Germline assignment: CDR1 SQVTM and CDR2 ANQGSEA. The DNA for the CDR3 is TGCAGCGTTGCGACACTTAGCGGGAGGGCTAAGGGTGAGCAGTTCTTC. Translated, it gives CSVATLSGRAKGEQFF.

The CDR3, as DNA: TGTGCCAGCAGCAAAGGAGGCGGGGGGCGCTGGACCGGGGAGCTGTTTTTT. Translated: CASSKGGGGRWTGELFF. The rearrangement uses TRBV21-1 and TRBJ2-2; the table's D gene call, TRBD2, was not cross checked with the DNA. TRBV21-1 is noted as a pseudogene. The CDR3 has 17 amino acids.

V gene TRBV6-5 combines with J gene TRBJ1-1; 7 bases are a match to TRBD1. CDR3 size: 15 residues. Per germline, CDR1 MNHEY and CDR2 SVGAGI. J lost 3 bases, V lost 1 base, and 5 bases had no gene match. This chain's CDR3 is CASSYWSTGDTEAFF. The CDR3 nucleotides are TGTGCCAGCAGTTACTGGTCCACAGGGGACACTGAAGCTTTCTTT.

V usage is TRBV29-1 and J usage is TRBJ2-5, with D possibly matching TRBD1 (6 bases). The germline V gene has CDR1 SQVTM and CDR2 ANQGSEA. Trimming took off 0 bases at V and 4 bases at J, with 12 bases between the two ends. The CDR3 totals 14 residues. CDR3 residues: CSVEERQGRETQYF. DNA for the CDR3: TGCAGCGTTGAAGAACGGCAGGGGAGAGAGACCCAGTACTTC.

Points on this clone: Other DNA sequences in the sample encode the same CDR3. J is TRBJ1-2 and V is TRBV6-5, with TRBD1 as a possible D gene (5 bases). The CDR3 covers 13 residues. V gave up 6 bases and J gave up 2 bases, with 10 bases separating them. Germline CDR1 MNHEY, CDR2 SVGAGI. The CDR3 region is CASSPDRNYGYTF. CDR3 sequence (DNA): TGTGCCAGCAGCCCTGACAGAAACTATGGCTACACCTTC.

This clone was detected a few times. The same CDR3 also results from other DNA sequences found in this sample. The rearrangement joins TRBV5-4 to TRBJ2-2, with 13 nucleotides matching TRBD2. The J segment lost 0 bases and the V segment lost 4 bases, leaving 3 bases of the junction unmatched. The germline gives CDR1 SGHNT, CDR2 YYREEE (reference sequence). The CDR3 is 17 residues long. The CDR3 DNA reads as TGTGCCAGCAGCATCGGACTAGCGGGAGCGAACACCGGGGAGCTGTTTTTT. Protein: CASSIGLAGANTGELFF.

This clone was detected once. This chain links TRBV29-1 with TRBJ2-7; D unresolved. Trimming cost V 1 base and J 5 bases, with 12 bases left between them. CDR1 is SQVTM and CDR2 is ANQGSEA in the germline V gene. This CDR3 is 13 amino acids long. CDR3 protein: CSVEVLFKDEQYF. CDR3 DNA: TGCAGCGTTGAAGTTCTTTTTAAGGACGAGCAGTACTTC.

This chain joins TRBV5-1 and TRBJ2-2; D perhaps matches TRBD2 (5 bases). CDR3 length: 18 amino acids. V lost 3 bases and J 0 bases, leaving 18 bases between the germline ends. Germline CDR1 reads SGHRS; CDR2 reads YFSETQ. CDR3 sequence (DNA): TGCGCCAGCAGCTGGACCCAGCGGAGTGTCGCGAACACCGGGGAGCTGTTTTTT. It translates to CASSWTQRSVANTGELFF.

This clone appeared once. The V call is TRBV7-9, the J call TRBJ1-4; the D is unclear. Looked up from germline, CDR1 is SEHNR and CDR2 is FQNEAQ (reference sequence). V was trimmed by 5 bases and J by 4 bases, leaving 11 bases between them. The CDR3 loop spans 14 amino acids. CDR3 in amino acids: CASSGFQINEKLFF. For the CDR3, the DNA is TGTGCCAGCAGCGGGTTCCAAATTAATGAAAAACTGTTTTTT.

The chain uses TRBV18 and TRBJ2-7, with D possibly matching TRBD1 (6 bases). Germline V gives CDR1 KGHSH, CDR2 LQKENI. There are 14 residues in the CDR3. Trimming stripped 3 bases from V and 3 bases from J, with 12 bases between. The CDR3 DNA reads TGTGCCAGCTCACCGTCGACAGGAGTCTACGAGCAGTACTTC. Amino acid sequence: CASSPSTGVYEQYF.

This rearrangement joins TRBV6-4 to TRBJ1-2, with 8 bases that match TRBD1. Germline trimming cut 6 bases from V and 2 bases from J; bases unmatched to any gene: 5. The germline V gene has CDR1 MRHNA and CDR2 SNTAGT. This CDR3 spans 14 amino acids. Written as DNA, the CDR3 is TGTGCCAGCAGCCCAAACAGGGGGAACTATGGCTACACCTTC. It yields the protein CASSPNRGNYGYTF.

V and J are TRBV29-1 and TRBJ1-1; D is uncertain. V lost 5 bases and J lost 4, with 8 bases in between. There are 11 residues in the CDR3. Germline V gives CDR1 SQVTM, CDR2 ANQGSEA. As DNA, the CDR3 is TGCAGCGTTATAAGGACCACTGAAGCTTTCTTT. As protein: CSVIRTTEAFF.

The DNA of the CDR3 is TGTGCCAGCACTCGTAGCGGGAGCGCTGGGGCCAACGTCCTGACTTTC. Protein product: CASTRSGSAGANVLTF. The genes are TRBV2 and TRBJ2-6; 9 nucleotides line up with TRBD2. Losses at the gene ends were 7 bases for V and 2 bases for J; bases not matched to a gene: 6. CDR1 is SNHLY and CDR2 is FYNNEI in the germline V gene. The CDR3 consists of 16 residues.

A single count supports this clone. This chain links TRBV4-2 with TRBJ1-3; TRBD1 agrees at 7 bases. This CDR3 region has 17 residues. The V and J ends lost 5 bases and 3 bases, in that order; junction bases with no gene match: 13. Germline loops: CDR1 LGHNA, CDR2 YNFKEQ. The CDR3 DNA is TGTGCCAGCAGCGGCAGGGGGGACACGATAGTTGGAAACACCATATATTTT. Translated: CASSGRGDTIVGNTIYF.